This T cell receptor beta chain was sequenced during a study of shared clonotypes between healthy human individuals. The wider study: Aged 18 to 49, the donors were two women and three men.

V was trimmed by 6 bases and J by 7 bases, leaving 12 bases between them. The CDR3 is 13 residues long. Looked up from germline, CDR1 is MNHEY and CDR2 is SMNVEV (reference sequence). Method: immunoSEQ multiplex PCR; TCRdb's copy keeps in-frame clones and lacks some. The repertoire has nearly 1,000,000 clones, 76% of them found once; the top ten carry about 1.5%. V and J are TRBV27 and TRBJ2-2; D perhaps matches TRBD2 (6 bases). Specimen: memory CD4+ T cells sorted from blood. Specified subset: CD45RA-negative fraction. The source is a man between 18 and 29 years old in good health. The CDR3 bases are TGTGCCAGCAGCGGCAGGAGGGGCGGGGAGCTGTTTTTT. Translated, it gives CASSGRRGGELFF.